These T cell receptor beta chains were read from a single sample in a study of blood T cell repertoires in COVID-19. Repertoires were generated with immunoSEQ multiplex PCR, while TCRdb's copy carries only in-frame clones and drops some. Among about 250,000 clones listed, 87% were seen once. Sequences were obtained from peripheral blood. The receptor source for this set is a young man with active or convalescent COVID-19. Both conserved end residues are part of each CDR3. D genes are given only for firm matches. Not all rows give a size; the values are once, few, many and, for expanded clones, a class.

V gene	D gene	clone size	J gene	CDR3 protein	CDR3 DNA
TRBV3-1/TRBV3-2	.	.	TRBJ1-2	CASSQDSGNLLGGYTF	TGTGCCAGCAGCCAAGATTCAGGGAACCTCTTGGGTGGCTACACCTTC
TRBV12-3/TRBV12-4	.	.	TRBJ2-7	CASSLNLRYEQYF	TGTGCCAGCAGTTTAAATCTCCGGTACGAGCAGTACTTC
TRBV7-2	.	.	TRBJ2-7	CASSPSAGALSYEQYF	TGTGCCAGCAGCCCGTCTGCGGGGGCGTTGTCCTACGAGCAGTACTTC
TRBV10-3	TRBD1	.	TRBJ1-1	CAIRATGPNTEAFF	TGTGCCATCAGAGCGACAGGGCCGAACACTGAAGCTTTCTTT
TRBV7-9	.	.	TRBJ1-2	CASTAGLYGYTF	TGTGCCAGCACGGCGGGACTCTATGGCTACACCTTC
TRBV10-2	.	once	TRBJ1-4	CASSDFGGADQNEKLFF	TGCGCCAGCAGTGATTTTGGCGGGGCAGACCAGAATGAAAAACTGTTTTTT
TRBV28	.	once	TRBJ1-1	CASSSPGGFTEAFF	TGTGCCAGCAGTTCACCGGGGGGGTTCACTGAAGCTTTCTTT
TRBV28	.	.	TRBJ1-1	CASSLPGSAFF	TGTGCCAGCAGTTTACCGGGGTCCGCTTTCTTT
TRBV7-9	.	once	TRBJ2-1	CASSLVLGGEQFF	TGTGCCAGCAGCTTAGTACTCGGGGGTGAGCAGTTCTTC
TRBV11-3	TRBD1	.	TRBJ2-7	CASSLGGTGPYEQYF	TGTGCCAGCAGCTTAGGCGGGACAGGGCCCTACGAGCAGTACTTC
TRBV7-7	.	.	TRBJ1-1	CASSPPGKWNTEAFF	TGTGCCAGCAGCCCCCCGGGAAAGTGGAACACTGAAGCTTTCTTT
TRBV7-8	.	.	TRBJ1-2	CASSLNGANYGYTF	TGTGCCAGCAGCTTAAACGGAGCTAACTATGGCTACACCTTC